Below are 18 T cell receptor beta chains sequenced from a single sample in a study of blood T cell repertoires in COVID-19. TCRdb's table, derived via immunoSEQ multiplex PCR, lists solely in-frame clones and lacks some. Here the sample spans 80,000 to 95,000 clones, more than 75% being singletons. Sequenced: peripheral blood. All receptors come from a human donor in a cohort sampled during active COVID-19.

The V call is TRBV2, the J call TRBJ1-5, with D tentatively TRBD1 (5 bases). The CDR3 loop spans 13 amino acids. Germline V gene data show CDR1 as SNHLY and CDR2 as FYNNEI. The germline V and J ends were trimmed by 3 bases and 2 bases, with 5 bases remaining between them. CDR3 DNA sequence: TGTGCCAGCAGTGAGACAGGCAATCAGCCCCAGCATTTT. Translating gives CASSETGNQPQHF.

The genes are TRBV24-1 and TRBJ1-2, with 10 positions matching TRBD1. J was trimmed by 5 bases and V by 3 bases; bases with no gene match: 5. Germline CDR1 and CDR2: KGHDR and SFDVKD. The CDR3 loop spans 15 amino acids. CDR3 residues: CATSDTGTGVYGYTF. DNA of the CDR3: TGTGCCACCAGTGATACCGGGACAGGGGTGTATGGCTACACCTTC.

The CDR3 sequence: CASSSRDRSSYEQYF. CDR3 in DNA: TGTGCCAGCAGCTCGCGGGACAGGAGCTCCTACGAGCAGTACTTC. The chain recombines TRBV9 with TRBJ2-7; TRBD1 agrees at 8 bases. CDR1 is SGDLS and CDR2 is YYNGEE in the germline V gene. Germline trimming cut 4 bases from V and 0 bases from J; bases unmatched to any gene: 6. The length of the CDR3 is 15 residues.

The gene calls are TRBV4-2 and TRBJ1-1, with TRBD1 as a possible D gene (6 bases). The CDR3 has 15 residues. Germline loops: CDR1 LGHNA, CDR2 YNFKEQ. V was shortened by 3 bases and J by 1 base, with 12 bases between the two germline ends. CDR3 protein: CASSHNRAPNTEAFF. As DNA, the CDR3 is TGTGCCAGCAGCCACAACAGGGCCCCGAACACTGAAGCTTTCTTT.

The CDR3 is CASSYSPGGSGNTIYF. CDR3 DNA: TGTGCCAGCAGTTACTCGCCGGGGGGCTCTGGAAACACCATATATTTT. The V and J genes are TRBV6-2 or TRBV6-3 and TRBJ1-3; tentatively, D is TRBD1 (5 bases). This CDR3 has 16 amino acids. V was trimmed by 0 bases and J by 0 bases, leaving 9 bases between them. The germline CDR1 and CDR2 sequences are MNHEY and SVGEGT.

The chain employs TRBV15 and TRBJ2-1; the match to TRBD2 covers 12 bases. V shed 5 bases and J 7 bases; nucleotides not matched to a gene: 6. Looked up from germline, CDR1 is LNHNV and CDR2 is YYDKDF (reference sequence). The CDR3 totals 15 residues. CDR3 in DNA: TGTGCCACCAGCCTCGGACTAGCGGGGACGAATGAGCAGTTCTTC. Amino acid sequence: CATSLGLAGTNEQFF.

This clone was observed once. This rearrangement joins TRBV7-2 to TRBJ1-5; D may be TRBD1 (5 bases). The CDR3 consists of 15 residues. The germline V and J ends were trimmed by 2 bases and 4 bases, with 12 bases remaining between them. The V gene's germline CDR1 is SGHTA and CDR2 FQGNSA. The CDR3: CASSLQGTSNQPQHF. DNA for the CDR3: TGTGCCAGCAGCTTACAAGGGACTTCTAATCAGCCCCAGCATTTT.

The V gene is TRBV7-6, the J gene TRBJ2-3; a weak D match, TRBD2 (6 bases). Germline V gene lookup returns CDR1 SGHVS and CDR2 FNYEAQ. Trimming left V 4 bases short and J 3 bases short, with 17 bases between. The CDR3 is made up of 16 amino acids. Written as DNA, the CDR3 is TGTGCCAGCAGCTCAAATCCGGGACTGGCTACAGATACGCAGTATTTT. The encoded protein is CASSSNPGLATDTQYF. Complete variable domain (other parts from reference TRBV7-6 and TRBJ2-3): GAGVSQSPRYKVTKRGQDVALRCDPISGHVSLYWYRQALGQGPEFLTYFNYEAQQDKSGLPNDRFSAERPEGSISTLTIQRTEQRDSAMYRCASSSNPGLATDTQYFGPGTRLTVL.

The chain joins TRBV7-2 to TRBJ2-7; the D gene is possibly TRBD2 (5 bases). Germline V gives CDR1 SGHTA, CDR2 FQGNSA. Trimming took off 5 bases at V and 1 base at J, with 12 bases between the two ends. The CDR3 is made up of 14 amino acids. CDR3 protein: CASSADSGSYEQYF. DNA of the CDR3: TGTGCCAGCAGCGCCGACTCGGGGTCCTACGAGCAGTACTTC.

This chain connects TRBV9 to TRBJ1-1; D gene uncertain. The germline gives CDR1 SGDLS, CDR2 YYNGEE. Trimming took off 0 bases at V and 11 bases at J, with 14 bases between the two ends. The CDR3 has 13 residues. The CDR3 sequence is CASSVAAAETAFF. The CDR3 DNA follows: TGTGCCAGCAGCGTAGCTGCGGCAGAGACGGCTTTCTTT.

Only one count was recorded for this clone. This chain uses TRBV11-2 with TRBJ2-1; perhaps TRBD2 as D (5 bases). Trimming cost V 4 bases and J 8 bases, with 12 bases left between them. CDR3 length: 13 amino acids. CDR1 and CDR2 (germline): SGHAT, FQNNGV. This chain's CDR3 is CASSSPGWDEQFF. The DNA of the CDR3 is TGTGCCAGCAGCTCCCCGGGGTGGGATGAGCAGTTCTTC.

J is TRBJ1-5 and V is TRBV7-6; D gene unclear. The germline V gene encodes CDR1 SGHVS and CDR2 FNYEAQ. V dropped 1 base and J dropped 7 bases, with 14 bases sitting between them. CDR3 length equals 15 residues. As DNA, the CDR3 is TGTGCCAGCAGCTTAGTAGGCGGGGAGGGACAGCCCCAGCATTTT. Amino acids: CASSLVGGEGQPQHF.

The J gene is TRBJ1-2, the V gene TRBV28, with 8 bases fitting TRBD1. Trimming at V came to 6 bases and at J to 0 bases, leaving 9 bases not matched to a gene. This CDR3 spans 16 amino acids. CDR1 and CDR2 (germline): MDHEN, SYDVKM. CDR3 sequence reads: CASSLGQGFTNYGYTF. The CDR3 DNA reads as TGTGCCAGCAGCCTCGGACAGGGCTTTACTAACTATGGCTACACCTTC.

The chain employs TRBV9 and TRBJ2-5, with a possible D match to TRBD2 (5 bases). V lost 0 bases and J 2 bases, leaving 11 bases between the germline ends. The CDR3 length is 15 residues. The V gene's germline CDR1 is SGDLS and CDR2 YYNGEE. In DNA, the CDR3 is TGTGCCAGCAGCGTAGGAGGGTTGCAGCAAGAGACCCAGTACTTC. Encoded protein: CASSVGGLQQETQYF. Looking up the rest from reference TRBV9 and TRBJ2-5 gives the full variable domain: DSGVTQTPKHLITATGQRVTLRCSPRSGDLSVYWYQQSLDQGLQFLIQYYNGEERAKGNILERFSAQQFPDLHSELNLSSLELGDSALYFCASSVGGLQQETQYFGPGTRLLVL.

This sequence joins TRBV6-5 and TRBJ1-1; no definite D call. The germline V gene has CDR1 MNHEY and CDR2 SVGAGI. The V end was cut by 7 bases, the J end by 2 bases, with 8 bases between. This CDR3 has 12 residues. CDR3 nucleotide sequence: TGTGCCAGCACCGGAGTAAACACTGAAGCTTTCTTT. Protein product: CASTGVNTEAFF.

The chain recombines TRBV6-5 with TRBJ1-1; TRBD1 aligns across 8 bases. This CDR3 has 14 amino acids. The ends lost 2 bases at V and 11 bases at J; junction bases unmatched: 10. Germline V gene data show CDR1 as MNHEY and CDR2 as SVGAGI. CDR3 in amino acids: CASSYRDRPNEAFF. Here the CDR3 DNA reads TGTGCCAGCAGTTACCGGGACAGGCCCAATGAGGCTTTCTTT.

This chain connects TRBV7-8 to TRBJ1-5; D is undetermined. The V and J ends lost 5 bases and 0 bases respectively, with 11 bases between them. The CDR3 consists of 15 residues. Germline V lookup: CDR1 SGHVS, CDR2 FQNEAQ. The CDR3 sequence is CASSPREGSNQPQHF. CDR3 DNA: TGTGCCAGCAGCCCCCGAGAGGGTAGCAATCAGCCCCAGCATTTT.

CDR3 bases: TGTGCCAGCAGCTTATGGAGCGGGGGGCCCGTCCAAGAGACCCAGTACTTC. It specifies CASSLWSGGPVQETQYF. The gene calls are TRBV7-9 and TRBJ2-5, with TRBD2 matching 9 bases. Germline V CDR1 and CDR2: SEHNR, FQNEAQ (reference sequence). After removal of 2 bases from V and 1 base from J, the junction contained 8 bases not matched to a gene. This CDR3 comprises 17 residues. The full variable domain, completed using reference TRBV7-9 and TRBJ2-5, is DTGVSQNPRHKITKRGQNVTFRCDPISEHNRLYWYRQTLGQGPEFLTYFQNEAQLEKSRLLSDRFSAERPKGSFSTLEIQRTEQGDSAMYLCASSLWSGGPVQETQYFGPGTRLLVL.